This TCR beta chain was identified during a study of T-cell memory formation after mild COVID-19. Trimming left V 4 bases short and J 4 bases short, with 14 bases between. The CDR3 length is 15 residues. CDR1 is MNHEY, CDR2 SVGAGI, per germline. TCRdb re-derived calls from the 5' RACE reads in MiXCR, one entry per CDR3 protein. Here the sample spans over 350,000 distinct CDR3 sequences, about 17% being singletons. This clonotype has at least ten counts. Sequenced material: PBMCs or a T cell subset sorted from them (not recorded which). The receptor was derived from a man between 18 and 35 years old who had mild COVID-19 (a few samples of this study predate the infection). Cell type and time point are not known. The chain joins TRBV6-5 to TRBJ2-1, with D tentatively TRBD2 (5 bases). The CDR3 DNA follows: TGTGCCAGCAGTTGGCGGTTGGGAGATTACAATGAGCAGTTCTTC. Protein sequence: CASSWRLGDYNEQFF.